The clone carrying this T cell receptor beta chain is categorized as medium-sized. The antigen is undetermined. Each gene name is a mouse one. Specified time point: mouse harvest day 7 after allogeneic transplant. Mouse grafts combined 10^7 T-cell-depleted bone marrow cells with 10^6 splenic CD5+ T cells. These data belong to a study of tissue T cells after allogeneic stem cell transplantation. Study results and limitations: Limitations included a small, clinically heterogeneous cohort and limited sampling depth. Motif-based clustering found tissue-specific repertoire signatures shared across patients, though few clones were shared. Anatomically similar tissues had similar TCR repertoires within each patient.

TCRdb's table, derived via immunoSEQ multiplex PCR, lists solely in-frame clones and lacks some. The profile shows some 8,000 clones, approximately 50% of them singletons. The sequenced sample was gut tissue. The TCR was taken from a female BALB/c mouse given C57BL/6 T cells with graft-versus-host disease after an allogeneic hematopoietic cell transplant.

CDR3 in amino acids: CASSLLGHANSDYTF. The CDR3 bases that were read are TGTGCCAGCAGTCTGCTGGGACATGCAAACTCCGACTACACC. V gene TRBV26 combines with J gene TRBJ1-2, with D maybe TRBD1 (6 bases). The sequence runs out 1 residue before the end of the CDR3; the remainder is reconstructed from the germline J gene. V dropped 2 bases and J dropped 0 bases, with 10 bases sitting between them. Germline values: CDR1 KGHPV, CDR2 FQNQEV (reference sequence). The CDR3 length is 15 residues.